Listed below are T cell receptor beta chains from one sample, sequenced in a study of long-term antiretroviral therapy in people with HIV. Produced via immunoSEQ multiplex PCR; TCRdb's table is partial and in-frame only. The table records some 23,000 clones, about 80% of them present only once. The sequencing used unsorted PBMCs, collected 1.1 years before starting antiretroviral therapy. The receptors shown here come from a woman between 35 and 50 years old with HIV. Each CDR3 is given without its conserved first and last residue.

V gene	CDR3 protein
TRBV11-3	ASSLVSGKGPSEQF
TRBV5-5	ASSHPLTDTQY
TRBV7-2	ASSPRESSYNEQF
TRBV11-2	ASSTELAGKQF
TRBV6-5	ASSPGLAAYNEQF
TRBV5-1	ASSLVVREGSGELF
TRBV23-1	ASSPQLRLSGETQY
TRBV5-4	ASSSRDRALGNEQF
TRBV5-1	ASSLGTSGGRGEQF
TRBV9	ASSVGTSGSDEQF
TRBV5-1	ASSLAGSDTGELF
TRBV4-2	ASSHPNGRGPEAF
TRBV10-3	AISEIAGVGTGELF
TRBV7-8	ASSLGGDYFYEQY
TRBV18	ASSPDRTGLF
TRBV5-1	ASRQPGLTQMNYGYT
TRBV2	ASLTQRDSFLAKNIQY
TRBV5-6	ASSLADGTDTQY
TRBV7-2	ASSFGLMNTEAF
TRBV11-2	ASSLDLAASGNTIY
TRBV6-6	ASRPGLAGVDTQY
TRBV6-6	ASSYGRETGELF
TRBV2	ASSETGGTGELF
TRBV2	ASNGPQETQY
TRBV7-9	ASSLGGLHSGNTIY
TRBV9	ASSVEGYGTGELF
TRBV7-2	ASTPYGPDTQY
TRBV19	ASSMGGGAGEQY
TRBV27	ASSSDSSYEQY
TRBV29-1	SVEDERQQETQY
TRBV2	ATNQDRARHEQY
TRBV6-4	ASRLTGFTGELF
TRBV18	ASSPGTSGTYNEQF
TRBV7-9	ASSLGQLETQY
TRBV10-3	AISRQGEFEAF
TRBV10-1	ASRRDTGDEAF
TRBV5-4	ASARSSYNEQF
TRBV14	ASRSSGSPTMGQY
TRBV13	ASSYTGSYEQY
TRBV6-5	ASRRPGTTEAF
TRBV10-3	AISAEGDNSPLH
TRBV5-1	ASSLGLLAGGNEQF
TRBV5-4	ASSLGTGHVPEQF
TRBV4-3	ASSPHGGAGTGELF
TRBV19	ASSILTGGSSAQY
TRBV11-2	ASSWGTTQY
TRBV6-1	ASSEGSRGAGQPQH
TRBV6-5	ASREDRGWGYT
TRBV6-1	ASSEAGLSGQYEQY
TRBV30	AWSVTSGENT